Listed here are 8 T cell receptor beta chains from one sample, sequenced in a study of T-cell reconstitution after alpha-beta-depleted transplantation in children. For TCRbeta, the library was prepared with unique molecular identifiers. One entry per CDR3 protein results from TCRdb running MiXCR on the PCR reads. Of 380,000 or so distinct CDR3 sequences listed, less than 15% are singletons. The sample consisted of PBMCs, taken from the stem cell graft. These receptors came from a human donor who donated a stem cell graft to a child with Fanconi anemia.

This chain links TRBV30 with TRBJ1-6; D uncertain. V was cut by 1 base and J by 8 bases, with 9 bases left in between. Germline loops: CDR1 GTSNPN, CDR2 SVGIG (reference sequence). This CDR3 contains 13 residues. The CDR3 spells CAWSAGFYSPLHF. For the CDR3, the DNA is TGTGCCTGGAGTGCTGGGTTTTATTCACCCCTCCACTTT.

The rearrangement uses TRBV7-9 and TRBJ2-1, with 7 bases that match TRBD2. J gave up 9 bases and V 5 bases, and 7 bases lay outside the gene matches. This CDR3 has 13 amino acids. CDR1 SEHNR and CDR2 FQNEAQ come from the germline V gene (reference sequence). The CDR3 region is CASSPGTTSEQFF. CDR3 DNA sequence: TGTGCCAGCAGCCCAGGGACTACGAGTGAGCAGTTCTTC.

This sequence joins TRBV12-3 or TRBV12-4 and TRBJ1-1, with D hard to call. The CDR3 sequence is 13 residues long. The ends were cut back, 3 bases at V and 6 bases at J, with 11 bases in the middle. The CDR3 sequence: CASSFQTIPEAFF. CDR3 DNA sequence: TGTGCCAGCAGTTTTCAGACAATCCCTGAAGCTTTCTTT.

This clonotype was seen a handful of times. This chain connects TRBV11-2 to TRBJ2-3, with D possibly TRBD2 on 6 matching bases. There are 14 residues in the CDR3. Germline CDR1 SGHAT, CDR2 FQNNGV. V was clipped by 8 bases and J by 2 bases, with 14 bases between them. The CDR3 protein is CASGQPGLTDTQYF. In DNA, the CDR3 is TGTGCCAGCGGCCAGCCGGGACTCACAGATACGCAGTATTTT.

This clonotype was seen a few times. This rearrangement joins TRBV14 to TRBJ1-2; weak D call: TRBD1 (5 bases). The germline V gene encodes CDR1 SGHDN and CDR2 FVKESK. The CDR3 is 14 amino acids. V dropped 4 bases and J dropped 3 bases, with 12 bases sitting between them. This chain's CDR3 is CASSPGGSDYGYTF. The CDR3 DNA reads TGTGCCAGCAGCCCCGGGGGGAGCGACTATGGCTACACCTTC.

The chain has TRBV6-2 or TRBV6-3 and TRBJ2-2; 9 bases match TRBD2. The CDR3 spans 17 residues. Germline V gives CDR1 MNHEY, CDR2 SVGEGT. V was clipped by 6 bases and J by 6 bases; unmatched bases: 14. CDR3 in amino acids: CASSLNGGGAGAGELFF. DNA for the CDR3: TGTGCCAGCAGCTTAAACGGCGGGGGGGCCGGAGCCGGGGAGCTGTTTTTT.

This clonotype was detected a few times. The chain uses TRBV27 and TRBJ2-1, with D perhaps matching TRBD2 (6 bases). Germline lookup yields CDR1 MNHEY and CDR2 SMNVEV (reference sequence). V lost 8 bases to trimming and J lost 0 bases, with 14 bases between them. This CDR3 has 15 amino acids. The CDR3 nucleotides are TGTGCCAGCGGGACTCTACCGAGCTCCTACAATGAGCAGTTCTTC. Translating gives CASGTLPSSYNEQFF.

This clonotype came up a few times. The CDR3 is CASRLRQTVSNEKLFF. The CDR3 DNA is TGTGCCAGCAGACTAAGGCAGACAGTGTCTAATGAAAAACTGTTTTTT. V usage is TRBV12-3 or TRBV12-4 and J usage is TRBJ1-4, with a weak D call TRBD1 (5 bases). V lost 6 bases to trimming and J lost 3 bases, with 17 bases between them. There are 16 residues in the CDR3.